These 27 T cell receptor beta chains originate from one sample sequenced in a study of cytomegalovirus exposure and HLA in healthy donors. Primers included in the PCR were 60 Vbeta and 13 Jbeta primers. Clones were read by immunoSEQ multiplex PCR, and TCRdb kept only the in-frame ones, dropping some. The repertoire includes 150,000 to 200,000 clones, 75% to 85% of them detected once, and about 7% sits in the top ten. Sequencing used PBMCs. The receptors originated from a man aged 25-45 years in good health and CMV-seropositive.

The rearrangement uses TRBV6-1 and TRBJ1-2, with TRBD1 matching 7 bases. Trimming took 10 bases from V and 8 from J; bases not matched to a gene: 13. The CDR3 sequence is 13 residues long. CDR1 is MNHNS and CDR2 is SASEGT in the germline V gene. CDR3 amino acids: CANGGDSPTGYTF. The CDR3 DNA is TGTGCCAACGGGGGGGACAGTCCAACGGGCTACACCTTC.

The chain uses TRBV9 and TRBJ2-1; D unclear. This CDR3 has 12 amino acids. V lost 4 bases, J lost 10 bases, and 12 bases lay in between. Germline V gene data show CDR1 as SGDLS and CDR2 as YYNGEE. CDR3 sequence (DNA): TGTGCCAGCAGCCCAAGCTCCACGGAGCAGTTCTTC. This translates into CASSPSSTEQFF.

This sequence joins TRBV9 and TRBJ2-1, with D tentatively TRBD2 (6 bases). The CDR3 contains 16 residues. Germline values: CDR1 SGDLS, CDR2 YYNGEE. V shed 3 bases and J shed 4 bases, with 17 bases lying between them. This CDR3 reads CASSGEVGGVYNEQFF. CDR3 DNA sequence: TGTGCCAGCAGCGGCGAGGTCGGCGGGGTATACAATGAGCAGTTCTTC.

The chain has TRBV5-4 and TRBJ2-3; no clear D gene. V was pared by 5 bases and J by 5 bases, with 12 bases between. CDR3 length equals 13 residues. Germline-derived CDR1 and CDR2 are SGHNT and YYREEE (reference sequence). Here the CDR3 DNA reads TGTGCCAGCAGTGTCCAACCCGGAGATACGCAGTATTTT. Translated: CASSVQPGDTQYF.

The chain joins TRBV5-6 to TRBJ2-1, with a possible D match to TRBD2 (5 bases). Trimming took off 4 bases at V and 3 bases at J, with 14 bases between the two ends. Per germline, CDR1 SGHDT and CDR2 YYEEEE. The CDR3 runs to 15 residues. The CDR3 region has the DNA TGTGCCAGCAGCCACGGTGAGCGGAGCTACAATGAGCAGTTCTTC. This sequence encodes CASSHGERSYNEQFF. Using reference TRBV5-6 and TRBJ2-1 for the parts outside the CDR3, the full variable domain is DAGVTQSPTHLIKTRGQQVTLRCSPKSGHDTVSWYQQALGQGPQFIFQYYEEEERQRGNFPDRFSGHQFPNYSSELNVNALLLGDSALYLCASSHGERSYNEQFFGPGTRLTVL.

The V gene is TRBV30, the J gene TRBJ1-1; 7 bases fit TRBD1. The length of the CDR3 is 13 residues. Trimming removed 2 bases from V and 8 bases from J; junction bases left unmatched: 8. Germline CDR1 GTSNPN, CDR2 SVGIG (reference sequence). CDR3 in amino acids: CAWSPATGLEAFF. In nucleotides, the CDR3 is TGTGCCTGGAGTCCCGCGACAGGGCTGGAAGCTTTCTTT.

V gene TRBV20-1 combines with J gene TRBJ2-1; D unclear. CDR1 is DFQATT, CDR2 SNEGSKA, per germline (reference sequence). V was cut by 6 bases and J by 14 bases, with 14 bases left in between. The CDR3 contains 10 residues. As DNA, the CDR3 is TGCAGTGCCAGTATCCCCCACAAGTTCTTC. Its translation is CSASIPHKFF.

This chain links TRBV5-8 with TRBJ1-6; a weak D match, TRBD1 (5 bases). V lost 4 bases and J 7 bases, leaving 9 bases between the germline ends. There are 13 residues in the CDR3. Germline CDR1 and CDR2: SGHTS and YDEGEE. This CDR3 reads CASSLRQNSPLHF. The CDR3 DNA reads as TGTGCCAGCAGCCTCCGACAGAATTCACCCCTCCACTTT.

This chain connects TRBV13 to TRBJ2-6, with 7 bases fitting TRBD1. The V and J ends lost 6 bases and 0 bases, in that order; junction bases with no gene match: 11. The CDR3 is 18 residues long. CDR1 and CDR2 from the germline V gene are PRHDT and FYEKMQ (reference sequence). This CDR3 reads CASSPGPGQSSGANVLTF. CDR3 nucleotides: TGTGCCAGCAGTCCTGGTCCGGGACAGAGCTCTGGGGCCAACGTCCTGACTTTC.

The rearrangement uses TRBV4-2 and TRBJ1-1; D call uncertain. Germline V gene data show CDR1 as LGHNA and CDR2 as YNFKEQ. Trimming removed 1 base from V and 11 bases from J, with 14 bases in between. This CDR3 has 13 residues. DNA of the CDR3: TGTGCCAGCAGCCAAGTTAGGGAGAATAGGGCTTTCTTT. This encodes CASSQVRENRAFF.

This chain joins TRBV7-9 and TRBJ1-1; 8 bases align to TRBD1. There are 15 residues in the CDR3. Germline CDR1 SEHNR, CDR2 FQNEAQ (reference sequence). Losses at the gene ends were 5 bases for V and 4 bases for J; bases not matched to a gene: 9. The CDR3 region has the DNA TGTGCCAGCAGCCTGACAGGGGCTGGTGGCACTGAAGCTTTCTTT. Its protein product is CASSLTGAGGTEAFF.

The CDR3 DNA follows: TGCGCCAGCAGTGAGAGGGGACTAGCGGGAGGTGATACGCAGTATTTT. This sequence encodes CASSERGLAGGDTQYF. V usage is TRBV10-1 and J usage is TRBJ2-3; 15 bases map to TRBD2. CDR3 size: 16 residues. J gave up 6 bases and V 2 bases, and 3 bases lay outside the gene matches. Germline CDR1 WNHNN, CDR2 SYGVQD (reference sequence).

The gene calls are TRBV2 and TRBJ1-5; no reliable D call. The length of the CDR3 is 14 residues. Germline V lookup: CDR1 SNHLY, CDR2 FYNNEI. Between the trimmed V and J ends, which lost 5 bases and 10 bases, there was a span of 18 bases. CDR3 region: CASSRSAELLPQHF. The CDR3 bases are TGTGCCAGCAGTAGAAGTGCCGAGCTATTACCCCAGCATTTT.

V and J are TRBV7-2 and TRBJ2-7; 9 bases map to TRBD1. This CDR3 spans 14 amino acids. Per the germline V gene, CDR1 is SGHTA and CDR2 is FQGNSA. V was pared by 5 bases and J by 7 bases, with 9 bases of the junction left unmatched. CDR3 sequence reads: CASSQRQGQGEQYF. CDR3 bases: TGTGCCAGCAGCCAGCGACAGGGACAGGGAGAGCAGTACTTC.

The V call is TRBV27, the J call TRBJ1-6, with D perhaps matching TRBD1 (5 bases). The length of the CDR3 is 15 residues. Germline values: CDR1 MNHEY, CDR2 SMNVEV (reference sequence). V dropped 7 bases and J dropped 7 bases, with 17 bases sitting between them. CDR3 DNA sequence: TGTGCCAGCAACCTTAGAATGTCAGGGAATTCACCCCTCCACTTT. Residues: CASNLRMSGNSPLHF.

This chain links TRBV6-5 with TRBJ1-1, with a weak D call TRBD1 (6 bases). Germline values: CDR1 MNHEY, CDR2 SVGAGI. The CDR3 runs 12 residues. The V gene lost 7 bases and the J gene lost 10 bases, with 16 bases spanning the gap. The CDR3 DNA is TGTGCCAGCACCAACTCGGGAGGGGGAGCTTTCTTT. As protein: CASTNSGGGAFF.

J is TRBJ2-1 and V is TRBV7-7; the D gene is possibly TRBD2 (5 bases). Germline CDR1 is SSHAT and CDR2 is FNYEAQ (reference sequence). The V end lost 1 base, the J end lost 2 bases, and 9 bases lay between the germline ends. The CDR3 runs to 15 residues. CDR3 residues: CASSLELGAYNEQFF. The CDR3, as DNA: TGTGCCAGCAGCTTAGAGCTGGGAGCCTACAATGAGCAGTTCTTC.

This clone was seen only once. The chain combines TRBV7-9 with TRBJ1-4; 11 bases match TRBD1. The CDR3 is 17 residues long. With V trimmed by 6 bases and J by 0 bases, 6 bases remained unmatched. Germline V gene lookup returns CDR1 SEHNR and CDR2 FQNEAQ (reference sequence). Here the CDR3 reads CASSPGQGAPTNEKLFF. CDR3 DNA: TGTGCCAGCAGTCCTGGACAGGGGGCACCAACTAATGAAAAACTGTTTTTT.

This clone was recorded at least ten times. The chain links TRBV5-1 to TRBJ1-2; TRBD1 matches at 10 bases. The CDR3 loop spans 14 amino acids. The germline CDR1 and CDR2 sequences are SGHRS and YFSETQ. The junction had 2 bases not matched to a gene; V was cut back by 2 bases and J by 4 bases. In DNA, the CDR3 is TGCGCCAGCAGCTTAGGACAGGGGGGCTATGGCTACACCTTC. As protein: CASSLGQGGYGYTF.

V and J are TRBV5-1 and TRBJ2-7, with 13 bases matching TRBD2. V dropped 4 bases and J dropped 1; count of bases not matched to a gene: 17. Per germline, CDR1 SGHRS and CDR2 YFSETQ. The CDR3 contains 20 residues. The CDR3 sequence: CASSVGSGTSGADQSYEQYF. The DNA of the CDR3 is TGCGCCAGCAGCGTGGGATCTGGGACTAGCGGGGCTGACCAATCCTACGAGCAGTACTTC. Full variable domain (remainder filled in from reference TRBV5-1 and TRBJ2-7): KAGVTQTPRYLIKTRGQQVTLSCSPISGHRSVSWYQQTPGQGLQFLFEYFSETQRNKGNFPGRFSGRQFSNSRSEMNVSTLELGDSALYLCASSVGSGTSGADQSYEQYFGPGTRLTVT.

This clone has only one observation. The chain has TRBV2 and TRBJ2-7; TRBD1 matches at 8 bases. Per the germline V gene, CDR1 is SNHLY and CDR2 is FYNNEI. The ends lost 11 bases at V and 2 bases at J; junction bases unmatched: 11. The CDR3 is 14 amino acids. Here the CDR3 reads CAATGQVVPYEQYF. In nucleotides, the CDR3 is TGTGCCGCCACGGGACAGGTGGTCCCCTACGAGCAGTACTTC.

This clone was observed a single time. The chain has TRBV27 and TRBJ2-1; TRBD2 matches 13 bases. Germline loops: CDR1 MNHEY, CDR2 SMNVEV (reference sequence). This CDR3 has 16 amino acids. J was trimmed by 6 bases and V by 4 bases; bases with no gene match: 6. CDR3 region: CASSSTGLAGSNEQFF. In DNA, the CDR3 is TGTGCCAGCAGTTCCACGGGACTAGCGGGATCCAATGAGCAGTTCTTC.

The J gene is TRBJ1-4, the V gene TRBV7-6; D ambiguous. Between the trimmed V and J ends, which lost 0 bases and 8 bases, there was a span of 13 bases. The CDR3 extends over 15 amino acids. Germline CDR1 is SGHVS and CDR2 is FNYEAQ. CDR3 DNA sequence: TGTGCCAGCAGCTTAGCGACGGAGGCTCGGGAAAAACTGTTTTTT. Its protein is CASSLATEAREKLFF.

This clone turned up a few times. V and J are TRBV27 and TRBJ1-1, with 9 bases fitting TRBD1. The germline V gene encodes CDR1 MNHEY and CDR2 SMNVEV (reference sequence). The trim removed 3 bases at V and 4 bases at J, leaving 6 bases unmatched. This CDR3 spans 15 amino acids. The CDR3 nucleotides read TGTGCCAGCAGTTTCTCGACAGGGGGGAGCACTGAAGCTTTCTTT. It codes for CASSFSTGGSTEAFF.

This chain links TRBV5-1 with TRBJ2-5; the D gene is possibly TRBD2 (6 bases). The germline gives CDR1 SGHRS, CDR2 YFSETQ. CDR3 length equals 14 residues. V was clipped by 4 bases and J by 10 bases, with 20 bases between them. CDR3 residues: CASSPNDGGRDQYF. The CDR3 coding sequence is TGCGCCAGCAGCCCTAATGACGGGGGTAGGGACCAGTACTTC.

CDR3: CASSYGTARPDTQYF. As DNA, the CDR3 is TGTGCCAGCAGTTACGGGACTGCGAGGCCAGATACGCAGTATTTT. The chain uses TRBV6-5 and TRBJ2-3; TRBD2 might be the D (6 bases). CDR3 length equals 15 residues. V dropped 2 bases and J dropped 4 bases, with 13 bases sitting between them. CDR1 and CDR2 (germline): MNHEY, SVGAGI.

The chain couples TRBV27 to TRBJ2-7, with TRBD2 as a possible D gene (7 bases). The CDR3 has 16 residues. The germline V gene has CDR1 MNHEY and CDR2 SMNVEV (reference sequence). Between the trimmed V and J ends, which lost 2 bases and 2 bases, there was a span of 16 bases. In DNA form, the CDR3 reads TGTGCCAGCAGTTTAGGATCGGGGGGCCTCACCTACGAGCAGTACTTC. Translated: CASSLGSGGLTYEQYF.